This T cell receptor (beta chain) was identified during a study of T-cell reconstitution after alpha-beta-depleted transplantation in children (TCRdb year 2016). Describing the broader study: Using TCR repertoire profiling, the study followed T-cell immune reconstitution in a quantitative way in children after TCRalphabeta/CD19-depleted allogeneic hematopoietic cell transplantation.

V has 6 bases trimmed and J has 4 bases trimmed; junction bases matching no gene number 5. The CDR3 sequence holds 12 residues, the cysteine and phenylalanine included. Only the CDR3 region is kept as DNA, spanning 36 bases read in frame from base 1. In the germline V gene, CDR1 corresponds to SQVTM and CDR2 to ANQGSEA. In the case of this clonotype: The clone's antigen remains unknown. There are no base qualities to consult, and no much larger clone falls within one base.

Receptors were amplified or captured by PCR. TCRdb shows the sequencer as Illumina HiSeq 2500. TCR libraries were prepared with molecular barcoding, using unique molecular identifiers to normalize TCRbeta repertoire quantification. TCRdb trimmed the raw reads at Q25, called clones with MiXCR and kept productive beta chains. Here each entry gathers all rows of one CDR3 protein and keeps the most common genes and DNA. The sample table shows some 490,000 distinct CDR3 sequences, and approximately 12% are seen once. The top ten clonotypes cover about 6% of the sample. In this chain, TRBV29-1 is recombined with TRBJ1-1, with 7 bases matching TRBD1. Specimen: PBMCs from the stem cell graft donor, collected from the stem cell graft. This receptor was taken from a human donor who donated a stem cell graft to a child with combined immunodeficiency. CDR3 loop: CSVHRGSTEAFF. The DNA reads TGCAGCGTCCACAGGGGAAGCACTGAAGCTTTCTTT.